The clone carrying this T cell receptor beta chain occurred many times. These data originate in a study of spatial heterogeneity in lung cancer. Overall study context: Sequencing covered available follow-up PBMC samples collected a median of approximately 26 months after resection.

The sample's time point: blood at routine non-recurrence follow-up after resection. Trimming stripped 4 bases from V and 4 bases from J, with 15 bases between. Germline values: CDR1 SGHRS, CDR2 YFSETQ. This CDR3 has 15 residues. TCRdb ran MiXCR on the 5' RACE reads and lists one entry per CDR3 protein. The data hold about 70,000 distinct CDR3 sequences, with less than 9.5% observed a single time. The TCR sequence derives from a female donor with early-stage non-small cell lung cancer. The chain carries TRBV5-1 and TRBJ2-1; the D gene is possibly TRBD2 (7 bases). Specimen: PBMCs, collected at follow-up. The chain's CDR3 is CASSLGGGLYNEQFF. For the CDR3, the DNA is TGCGCCAGCAGCCTGGGAGGGGGATTATACAATGAGCAGTTCTTC. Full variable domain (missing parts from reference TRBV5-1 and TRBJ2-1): KAGVTQTPRYLIKTRGQQVTLSCSPISGHRSVSWYQQTPGQGLQFLFEYFSETQRNKGNFPGRFSGRQFSNSRSEMNVSTLELGDSALYLCASSLGGGLYNEQFFGPGTRLTVL.